These 13 T cell receptor beta chains were all obtained from the same sample, sequenced in a study of T cells in tumors after PD-1 blockade. TCRdb's table, derived via immunoSEQ multiplex PCR, lists solely in-frame clones and lacks some. This repertoire shows about 34,000 clones, roughly four fifths found once; its top ten account for about two fifths. Source: PBMCs, taken after anti-PD-1 treatment. The receptors originated from a human donor with basal cell carcinoma.

This clone was found once. CDR3: CATSGTENEQFF. CDR3 DNA sequence: TGTGCCACCAGTGGGACAGAGAATGAGCAGTTCTTC. The J gene is TRBJ2-1, the V gene TRBV24-1; a possible D gene is TRBD1 (6 bases). From germline, CDR1 is KGHDR and CDR2 SFDVKD. Trimming pared 5 bases from V and 7 bases from J, leaving 8 bases between. This CDR3 comprises 12 residues.

This clone was seen repeatedly, ten times or more. The chain employs TRBV7-9 and TRBJ2-5; TRBD1 matches at 9 bases. Germline CDR1 reads SEHNR; CDR2 reads FQNEAQ (reference sequence). The CDR3 sequence is 15 residues long. Trimming cost V 0 bases and J 5 bases; bases outside gene matches: 4. CDR3 bases: TGTGCCAGCAGCTTAGCACAGGGGGCCGTGGAGACCCAGTACTTC. It encodes CASSLAQGAVETQYF.

This clone was counted between two and nine times. V gene TRBV4-3 combines with J gene TRBJ1-3; D is unresolved. The germline gives CDR1 LGHNA, CDR2 YSLEER. Trimming cost V 4 bases and J 7 bases, with 14 bases left between them. The CDR3 length is 14 residues. CDR3 residues: CASSPANSGNTIYF. For the CDR3, the DNA is TGCGCCAGCAGCCCAGCCAATAGCGGCAACACCATATATTTT.

CDR3 sequence reads: CASSSIDRALSGANVLTF. CDR3 in DNA: TGTGCCAGCAGTTCGATCGACAGGGCGTTAAGTGGGGCCAACGTCCTGACTTTC. The rearrangement joins TRBV27 to TRBJ2-6; TRBD1 agrees at 7 bases. This CDR3 has 18 amino acids. Germline CDR1 reads MNHEY; CDR2 reads SMNVEV (reference sequence). V trimming: 4 bases; J trimming: 3 bases; junction bases outside the gene matches: 12.

J is TRBJ1-6 and V is TRBV4-1; no definite D call. Trimming cost V 4 bases and J 7 bases, with 17 bases left between them. Germline V gene data show CDR1 as MGHRA and CDR2 as YSYEKL. The CDR3 is 16 residues long. CDR3 in DNA: TGCGCCAGCAGCCTCTCAACGGACTATTTGAATTCACCCCTCCACTTT. This codes for CASSLSTDYLNSPLHF.

CDR3 sequence (DNA): TGTGCCAGCAGCCCCACCTCTAGCGGGGGTAATACGCAGTATTTT. Its translation: CASSPTSSGGNTQYF. J is TRBJ2-3 and V is TRBV11-3; 10 bases agree with TRBD2. The CDR3 has 15 amino acids. After removal of 5 bases from V and 7 bases from J, the junction contained 9 bases not matched to a gene. Per the germline V gene, CDR1 is SGHNT and CDR2 is YENEEA.

The chain is built from TRBV4-2 and TRBJ2-2; TRBD2 matches at 8 bases. Trimming at V came to 3 bases and at J to 4 bases, leaving 4 bases not matched to a gene. In germline, CDR1 is LGHNA, CDR2 YNFKEQ. The CDR3 runs 15 residues. The CDR3 DNA reads as TGTGCCAGCAGCCATGGTACTAGCGGCACCGGGGAGCTGTTTTTT. This sequence encodes CASSHGTSGTGELFF.

The genes are TRBV15 and TRBJ2-3; possibly TRBD1 or TRBD2 for D (5 bases each). CDR1 is LNHNV and CDR2 is YYDKDF in the germline V gene (reference sequence). The CDR3 has 15 residues. The ends were cut back, 1 base at V and 4 bases at J, with 12 bases in the middle. CDR3 residues: CATSRGQGEPDTQYF. CDR3 sequence (DNA): TGTGCCACCAGCAGAGGCCAAGGGGAGCCAGATACGCAGTATTTT.

V gene TRBV4-3 combines with J gene TRBJ2-3, with 7 positions matching TRBD2. Germline V lookup: CDR1 LGHNA, CDR2 YSLEER. The ends lost 2 bases at V and 2 bases at J; junction bases unmatched: 4. This CDR3 comprises 15 residues. The DNA for the CDR3 is TGCGCCAGCAGCCAACTAGCGGAGCCCACAGATACGCAGTATTTT. Amino acids: CASSQLAEPTDTQYF.

CDR3 sequence reads: CASSPQFVDTNSNQPQHF. CDR3 bases: TGTGCCAGCAGCCCCCAATTTGTGGACACAAATAGCAATCAGCCCCAGCATTTT. The V call is TRBV21-1, the J call TRBJ1-5; the listed D gene, TRBD1, was not tested against the DNA. TRBV21-1 is listed as a pseudogene. The CDR3 length is 18 residues.

The chain has TRBV2 and TRBJ1-4, with D unclear. Trimming removed 6 bases at V and 7 bases at J, with 18 bases between. The CDR3 consists of 15 residues. The germline gives CDR1 SNHLY, CDR2 FYNNEI. The CDR3 sequence is CASRRLRPLGEKLFF. CDR3 coding DNA: TGTGCCAGCAGAAGGCTTCGGCCGTTGGGTGAAAAACTGTTTTTT.

This clone has just one count. This chain uses TRBV11-3 with TRBJ2-3, with 10 bases that match TRBD2. Germline loops: CDR1 SGHNT, CDR2 YENEEA. Trimming took 2 bases from V and 1 from J; bases not matched to a gene: 3. The CDR3 length is 16 residues. CDR3 sequence (DNA): TGTGCCAGCAGCTTAACTAGCGGGGCCGGCACAGATACGCAGTATTTT. Its translation is CASSLTSGAGTDTQYF.

The chain couples TRBV7-9 to TRBJ2-1; D is uncertain. In germline, CDR1 is SEHNR, CDR2 FQNEAQ (reference sequence). The V end lost 7 bases, the J end lost 4 bases, and 20 bases lay between the germline ends. This CDR3 contains 16 residues. The CDR3 coding sequence is TGTGCCAGCACCTACCCCCCTGTGGCGGCATACAATGAGCAGTTCTTC. This gives the protein CASTYPPVAAYNEQFF.